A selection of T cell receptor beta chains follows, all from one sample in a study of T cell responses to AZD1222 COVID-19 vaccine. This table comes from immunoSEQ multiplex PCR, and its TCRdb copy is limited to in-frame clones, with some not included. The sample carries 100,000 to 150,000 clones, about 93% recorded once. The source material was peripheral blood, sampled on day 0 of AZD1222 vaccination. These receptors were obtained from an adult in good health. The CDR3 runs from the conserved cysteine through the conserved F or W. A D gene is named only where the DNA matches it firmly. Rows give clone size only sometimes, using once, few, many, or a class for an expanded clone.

CASSQVRQGATYNSPLHF	TGTGCCAGCAGCCAAGTAAGGCAGGGGGCGACCTATAATTCACCCCTCCACTTT	TRBV3-1/TRBV3-2	TRBJ1-6	.	TRBD1
CASTSMVGFGEKLFF	TGTGCCAGCACCTCAATGGTGGGGTTCGGTGAAAAACTGTTTTTT	TRBV28	TRBJ1-4	.	.
CASGPQMNTEAFF	TGTGCTAGTGGTCCCCAAATGAACACTGAAGCTTTCTTT	TRBV12-5	TRBJ1-1	.	.
CASSLFRGGTGELFF	TGTGCCAGCAGCTTATTCCGGGGGGGCACCGGGGAGCTGTTTTTT	TRBV11-2	TRBJ2-2	.	TRBD2
CAISPRDRGHEQYF	TGTGCCATCAGCCCCCGGGACAGGGGACACGAGCAGTACTTC	TRBV10-3	TRBJ2-7	.	TRBD1
CASTAFPYGYTF	TGTGCCAGCACAGCCTTCCCCTATGGCTACACCTTC	TRBV2	TRBJ1-2	.	.
CAWSVAGELFF	TGTGCCTGGAGTGTTGCAGGGGAGCTGTTTTTT	TRBV30	TRBJ2-2	.	.
CATSRPGTDTQYF	TGTGCCACCAGCAGACCTGGCACAGATACGCAGTATTTT	TRBV24-1	TRBJ2-3	.	.
CASSGSDGLDGYTF	TGTGCCAGCAGCGGTTCGGACGGGCTAGATGGCTACACCTTC	TRBV9	TRBJ1-2	.	.
CAHSSLPRVGNSPLHF	TGTGCCCATAGCAGTTTACCCAGGGTGGGTAATTCACCCCTCCACTTT	TRBV28	TRBJ1-6	.	.
CASSEGQGADTQYF	TGTGCCAGCAGTGAGGGACAGGGGGCAGATACGCAGTATTTT	TRBV6-1	TRBJ2-3	.	TRBD1
CATSDYGGTGKNTGELFF	TGTGCCACCAGTGATTATGGAGGGACAGGGAAGAACACCGGGGAGCTGTTTTTT	TRBV24-1	TRBJ2-2	.	TRBD1
CASSQVPGADEQFF	TGTGCCAGCAGCCAAGTGCCGGGAGCTGACGAGCAGTTCTTC	TRBV14	TRBJ2-1	.	.
CASRVHSGNTIYF	TGTGCCAGTAGGGTACATTCCGGAAACACCATATATTTT	TRBV19	TRBJ1-3	.	.
CASSESPGIPETQYF	TGCGCCAGCAGTGAAAGTCCGGGGATTCCGGAGACCCAGTACTTC	TRBV10-1	TRBJ2-5	.	.
CASSQTGNGYTF	TGTGCCAGCAGCCAGACAGGGAATGGCTACACCTTC	TRBV3-1/TRBV3-2	TRBJ1-2	.	TRBD1
CASSPLMEGETQYF	TGTGCCAGCAGTCCCCTTATGGAGGGAGAGACCCAGTACTTC	TRBV6-6	TRBJ2-5	.	.
CSVTRSGDEQFF	TGCAGCGTTACGAGGTCTGGGGATGAGCAGTTCTTC	TRBV29-1	TRBJ2-1	.	.
CATSWTGRTGELFF	TGTGCCACCAGTTGGACAGGCCGGACCGGGGAGCTGTTTTTT	TRBV24-1	TRBJ2-2	.	TRBD1
CASSVVVSLAGGNTEAFF	TGTGCCAGCAGCGTAGTTGTATCTCTGGCAGGGGGGAACACTGAAGCTTTCTTT	TRBV9	TRBJ1-1	.	TRBD1
CASSTPAREESSPLHF	TGTGCCAGTAGTACCCCGGCAAGGGAGGAGAGTTCACCCCTCCACTTT	TRBV19	TRBJ1-6	.	.
CSVPVRGDSYEQYF	TGCAGCGTTCCCGTTCGGGGCGATTCCTACGAGCAGTACTTC	TRBV29-1	TRBJ2-7	.	.
CASSPPGQGQETQYF	TGTGCCAGCTCACCACCGGGACAGGGGCAAGAGACCCAGTACTTC	TRBV18	TRBJ2-5	.	TRBD1
CASSWDRKSNQPQHF	TGCGCCAGCAGCTGGGACAGGAAAAGCAATCAGCCCCAGCATTTT	TRBV23-1	TRBJ1-5	.	TRBD1
CASGIAIDTEAFF	TGTGCCAGCGGGATCGCTATTGACACTGAAGCTTTCTTT	TRBV6-5	TRBJ1-1	.	.
CASSLLPVSDEQYF	TGTGCCAGCAGCTTACTACCGGTTTCTGATGAGCAGTACTTC	TRBV7-9	TRBJ2-7	.	.
CASSSLSAAKGEKLFF	TGTGCCAGCAGTTCCTTGTCGGCTGCCAAGGGTGAAAAACTGTTTTTT	TRBV6-5	TRBJ1-4	.	.
CASSGQYHNEQFF	TGTGCCAGCAGTGGACAGTATCACAATGAGCAGTTCTTC	TRBV12-3/TRBV12-4	TRBJ2-1	.	.
CATQGRDSGNTIYF	TGTGCCACCCAGGGACGGGACTCTGGAAACACCATATATTTT	TRBV10-3	TRBJ1-3	.	.
CSVSHRAGGVETQYF	TGCAGCGTTTCCCACCGGGCGGGGGGCGTAGAGACCCAGTACTTC	TRBV29-1	TRBJ2-5	.	TRBD2
CATQTGDTDTQYF	TGTGCCACCCAGACAGGGGACACAGATACGCAGTATTTT	TRBV18	TRBJ2-3	.	TRBD1
CASSMSGAMVNYGYTF	TGTGCCAGTAGTATGTCAGGGGCGATGGTCAACTATGGCTACACCTTC	TRBV19	TRBJ1-2	many	.
CASSLSQGREEKLFF	TGTGCCAGCAGTTTGTCCCAGGGGAGGGAAGAAAAACTGTTTTTT	TRBV27	TRBJ1-4	.	.
CASSPSSGSYEQYF	TGTGCCAGTAGTCCCTCTAGCGGGTCCTACGAGCAGTACTTC	TRBV19	TRBJ2-7	.	TRBD2
CASRRGGLNQPQHF	TGTGCCAGCAGAAGGGGGGGCCTCAATCAGCCCCAGCATTTT	TRBV6-5	TRBJ1-5	.	.
CASSDRGYGYTF	TGTGCCAGCAGCGACAGGGGATATGGCTACACCTTC	TRBV28	TRBJ1-2	.	TRBD1
CASSRPTGDEQYF	TGTGCCAGCAGCCGACCTACAGGGGACGAGCAGTACTTC	TRBV7-2	TRBJ2-7	.	TRBD1
CASSLLVDGYTF	TGTGCCAGCAGCTTATTGGTGGATGGCTACACCTTC	TRBV7-9	TRBJ1-2	.	.
CASSLDRGGTEAFF	TGTGCCAGCAGCTTAGACAGGGGAGGAACTGAAGCTTTCTTT	TRBV11-2	TRBJ1-1	.	.
CASSQDRSDSYGYTF	TGTGCCAGCAGCCAAGATAGGTCCGACAGCTATGGCTACACCTTC	TRBV3-1/TRBV3-2	TRBJ1-2	once	.
CASSGASAAFF	TGTGCCAGCAGTGGTGCCTCGGCAGCTTTCTTT	TRBV2	TRBJ1-1	once	.
CASRTGVGGVRGAFF	TGTGCCAGCAGGACAGGGGTTGGAGGGGTCCGTGGAGCTTTCTTT	TRBV6-5	TRBJ1-1	.	TRBD1
CASRVSAVDALKAFF	TGTGCCAGCAGAGTCAGTGCCGTGGATGCCCTTAAAGCTTTCTTT	TRBV6-5	TRBJ1-1	.	.
CATVKGSTEAFF	TGTGCCACCGTCAAAGGCTCGACTGAAGCTTTCTTT	TRBV19	TRBJ1-1	.	.
CSVVGAGGMNTEAFF	TGCAGCGTTGTGGGCGCAGGGGGTATGAACACTGAAGCTTTCTTT	TRBV29-1	TRBJ1-1	.	TRBD1
CASSQEVINSNQPQHF	TGTGCCAGCAGCCAAGAAGTGATTAATAGCAATCAGCCCCAGCATTTT	TRBV4-2	TRBJ1-5	.	.
CASSEGRNTEAFF	TGTGCCAGCAGTGAAGGGAGGAACACTGAAGCTTTCTTT	TRBV2	TRBJ1-1	.	.
CASSEAQGTQYF	TGTGCCAGCAGTGAAGCACAGGGGACGCAGTATTTT	TRBV2	TRBJ2-3	.	TRBD1
CASSLLSGQVNQPQHF	TGTGCCAGCAGCTTACTTTCGGGACAGGTTAACCAGCCCCAGCATTTT	TRBV7-2	TRBJ1-5	.	TRBD1